One and the same sample provided the 6 T cell receptor beta chains below, sequenced in a study of blood T cell repertoires in COVID-19. Profiling relied on immunoSEQ multiplex PCR, and the TCRdb table lists in-frame clones only, not all of them. The sample carries roughly 700,000 clones, about 87% recorded once. Sequenced material: peripheral blood. These TCRs come from a woman younger than 30 with acute or convalescent COVID-19.

V is TRBV5-6 and J is TRBJ1-5; unclear D gene. The CDR3 is 15 residues long. The germline V gene encodes CDR1 SGHDT and CDR2 YYEEEE. V was cut by 3 bases and J by 6 bases, with 16 bases left in between. The CDR3 here is CASSSGGFRAQPQHF. The CDR3 DNA sequence: TGTGCCAGCAGCTCCGGAGGTTTTCGGGCTCAGCCCCAGCATTTT.

V gene TRBV19 combines with J gene TRBJ2-7; weak D call: TRBD2 (5 bases). CDR3 length: 15 residues. With 5 bases removed from V and 1 base from J, the gap between germline ends came to 15 bases. The germline gives CDR1 LNHDA, CDR2 SQIVND (reference sequence). CDR3 loop: CASSGGVLRSYEQYF. CDR3 nucleotide sequence: TGTGCCAGTAGTGGAGGTGTTTTGAGGTCCTACGAGCAGTACTTC.

DNA of the CDR3: TGTGCCAGCAGTTACTCGATTTCGAGCGGAAGCTACGAGCAGTACTTC. Translation gives CASSYSISSGSYEQYF. The chain combines TRBV6-2 or TRBV6-3 with TRBJ2-7; the D gene is possibly TRBD2 (5 bases). CDR1 and CDR2 (germline): MNHEY, SVGEGT. The CDR3 sequence is 16 residues long. Deletions cut 0 bases from V and 3 bases from J, with 15 bases between.

The gene calls are TRBV7-2 and TRBJ2-7; D may be TRBD2 (5 bases). The CDR3 extends over 15 amino acids. Germline V gene lookup returns CDR1 SGHTA and CDR2 FQGNSA. Trimming took off 6 bases at V and 1 base at J, with 16 bases between the two ends. CDR3 amino acids: CASSPTDSGSYEQYF. CDR3 DNA sequence: TGTGCCAGCAGTCCCACGGACTCGGGGTCCTACGAGCAGTACTTC.

In nucleotides, the CDR3 is TGTGCCAGCAGTATCCACCGGGACAGGCCTAACTATGGCTACACCTTC. Translated: CASSIHRDRPNYGYTF. The chain couples TRBV27 to TRBJ1-2; 8 bases align to TRBD1. Germline CDR1 MNHEY, CDR2 SMNVEV (reference sequence). The CDR3 consists of 16 residues. J gave up 0 bases and V 5 bases, and 8 bases lay outside the gene matches.

The chain is built from TRBV2 and TRBJ2-2; 7 bases match TRBD2. Germline V CDR1 and CDR2: SNHLY, FYNNEI. Trimming took 8 bases from V and 3 from J; bases not matched to a gene: 9. The CDR3 length is 15 residues. The CDR3 DNA reads as TGTGCCAGCTGGGAAACTAGCGTTGACACCGGGGAGCTGTTTTTT. Its translation: CASWETSVDTGELFF.